This TCR beta chain comes out of a study of regulatory T cells in long-lasting Graves disease. CDR3-region Arm-PCR and iRepertoire HTBI primers produced the TCR beta libraries. TCRdb reprocessed the multiplex PCR reads with MiXCR, giving one entry per CDR3 protein. This sample has 310,000 or so distinct CDR3 sequences; 20% occur once, and the top ten carry roughly 27%. Specified time point: persistent/refractory GD, antithyroid drugs over 5 years with positive TRAb. From PBMCs, RNA was extracted and then used to make the TCR library. Trimming stripped 6 bases from V and 6 bases from J, with 14 bases between. Germline loops: CDR1 KGHSH, CDR2 LQKENI. CDR3 length equals 13 residues.

The rearrangement links TRBV18 to TRBJ1-1; D unclear. This receptor was obtained from a female donor with Graves disease. The source was peripheral blood mononuclear cells (PBMCs), collected when the disease was refractory, from a patient treated with antithyroid drugs. Here the CDR3 reads CASSPKVRSEAFF. The CDR3 DNA follows: TGTGCCAGCTCCCCTAAGGTTCGGTCTGAAGCTTTCTTT.